This T cell receptor beta chain emerged from a study of Ad26.COV2.S vaccination and SARS-CoV-2 variants listed by TCRdb under 2021. The study in broad terms: Vaccine-arm donors were drawn from COV1001, a multicentre, randomized, double-blind, placebo-controlled phase I-IIa trial of Ad26.COV2.S in healthy adults. Dosing of Ad26.COV2.S was intramuscular, at either 5x10^10 or 1x10^11 viral particles, delivered as one shot or as two shots spaced 56 days apart. Participants in the trial were split at random into five groups of five each, receiving low-dose or high-dose Ad26.COV2.S once or twice, or else placebo on both occasions. Sequencing of the TCRbeta repertoire served to evaluate the specificity and breadth of SARS-CoV-2-reactive T cell receptors following Ad26.COV2.S vaccination. Investigators did not know the trial group allocation while performing experiments and assessing outcomes. A total of 32 samples were included in the TCR-sequenced set, comprising some 20 Ad26.COV2.S vaccine recipients, 5 placebo recipients and 8 SARS-CoV-2 convalescent individuals. Overall results and qualifications from the work: Substantial breadth of spike-specific CD8+ and CD4+ T cell responses was reported after vaccination. Higher spike-specific TCR breadth was observed in Ad26.COV2.S recipients than in placebo recipients (P = 0.0014). Comparing responses between vaccine doses or regimens was not something the study was powered to do. The authors noted that total T cell responses may have been underestimated by the TCR breadth and depth analyses. Vaccine and placebo recipients had similar non-spike TCR breadth, a finding consistent with the vaccine containing only spike.

Comment on this clone: The specificity of this receptor is unknown. No base-level quality is on record; no much larger clone is a single base apart.

CDR1 is given as LNHDA and CDR2 as SQIVND, both from the germline V gene (reference sequence). Trimming takes 7 bases off V and 8 bases off J; junction bases not matched to a gene: 8. Spanning cysteine to phenylalanine, the CDR3 consists of 15 amino acids. Only the CDR3 portion is preserved as DNA: 45 bases, with reading frame beginning at the first base. This specimen's treatment or condition label, interpreted: around 19 received Ad26.COV2.S at low or high dose, single or two shots; 5 received placebo; per-sample allocation not given. Repertoires of vaccine and placebo recipients were sequenced from samples collected on day 63 after the first injection. Cohort 1b enrolled about two dozen adults aged 18-55 years at a single site in Boston, USA, between 29 July and 7 August 2020. Ad26.COV2.S was a replication-incompetent adenovirus type 26 vector that expressed a prefusion-stabilized SARS-CoV-2 spike protein derived from the original Wuhan strain.

TCRbeta CDR3 regions were sequenced with the immunoSEQ Assay. After extraction, genomic DNA underwent amplification by bias-controlled multiplex PCR, followed by high-throughput sequencing. As for the authors' bioinformatics: Collapsing and filtering of sequences were performed to quantify the absolute abundance of each unique TCRbeta CDR3 region. T cell fraction was estimated by normalization of TCRbeta template counts to usable DNA, with usable DNA being measured through amplification of reference genes present in all nucleated cells. Repertoire TCRs were annotated as SARS-CoV-2-specific when V gene, CDR3 amino acid sequence and J gene were exactly matched to a known reactive TCR set. The reference SARS-CoV-2 TCR set was obtained from MIRA and was filtered for enrichment in COVID-19-positive ImmuneCODE repertoires, whereby public or cross-reactive TCRs were removed. Based on the MIRA antigens, annotated TCRs were further analysed at the level of specific ORF or position within ORF. Breadth was defined as annotated unique rearrangements over total unique productive rearrangements; depth was the summed frequency of those rearrangements. Group comparisons of TCR breadth used two-sided Wilcoxon rank-sum tests. The clones in this table, taken by TCRdb from immuneACCESS, are in-frame only. Not every clone is retained; where verified, under half of the shortfall comes from an unresolved V gene, and the cause of the rest is unknown. V, J and clone size were drawn from that table, and D and trimming were deduced from the DNA. A total of about 400,000 clones appear in this sample, 89% of them only once. The ten biggest clones cover 1.5% to 2% of the sample.

Sequencing was performed on peripheral blood, taken in a trial of Ad26.COV2.S vaccine versus placebo. The sequence derives from a person aged 18-65 years who received the Ad26.COV2.S COVID-19 vaccine or a placebo. This sequence uses TRBV19 and TRBJ2-4; a stretch of 13 junction bases matches TRBD2. The CDR3 loop reads CASTPTSGRWDIQYF. The DNA reads TGTGCCAGTACCCCGACTAGCGGGAGGTGGGACATTCAGTACTTC.